One and the same sample provided the 9 T cell receptor beta chains below, sequenced in a study of T-cell memory formation after mild COVID-19. TCRdb re-called the 5' RACE reads with MiXCR, one entry per CDR3 protein. The sample carries a few hundred thousand distinct CDR3 sequences, approximately 24% recorded once. Material for sequencing was PBMCs or a T cell subset sorted from them (not recorded which). These receptors came from an adult woman who had mild COVID-19 (a few samples of this study predate the infection). Cell type and time point are not known.

V gene TRBV12-3 or TRBV12-4 combines with J gene TRBJ1-5; 7 nucleotides agree with TRBD1. V lost 6 bases and J lost 3; bases outside the gene matches: 11. This CDR3 comprises 16 residues. CDR3 DNA sequence: TGTGCCAGCAGCCGAGCCGGGACAGCATACAATCAGCCCCAGCATTTT. This gives the protein CASSRAGTAYNQPQHF.

This clonotype has more than one count but fewer than ten. This sequence joins TRBV9 and TRBJ2-7, with D possibly being TRBD1 (5 bases). The CDR3 is made up of 15 amino acids. Germline-derived CDR1 and CDR2 are SGDLS and YYNGEE. V shed 0 bases and J shed 3 bases, with 13 bases lying between them. Here the CDR3 DNA reads TGTGCCAGCAGCGTAGCCCCCCAGGGTCTCTACGAGCAGTACTTC. It specifies CASSVAPQGLYEQYF. Based on the CDR3 plus reference TRBV9 and TRBJ2-7, the full variable domain is DSGVTQTPKHLITATGQRVTLRCSPRSGDLSVYWYQQSLDQGLQFLIQYYNGEERAKGNILERFSAQQFPDLHSELNLSSLELGDSALYFCASSVAPQGLYEQYFGPGTRLTVT.

The table lists this clonotype with a few counts. V usage is TRBV7-6 and J usage is TRBJ2-7; D is unclear. V shed 1 base and J shed 1 base, with 11 bases lying between them. The CDR3 contains 15 residues. The germline V gene has CDR1 SGHVS and CDR2 FNYEAQ. In nucleotides, the CDR3 is TGTGCCAGCAGCTTAGTTACCGACCGGTCCTACGAGCAGTACTTC. It yields the protein CASSLVTDRSYEQYF.

This clonotype was counted between two and nine times. V and J are TRBV9 and TRBJ1-1; D not certain. The CDR3 contains 15 residues. Trimming cost V 4 bases and J 4 bases, with 17 bases left between them. Germline CDR1 reads SGDLS; CDR2 reads YYNGEE. The DNA for the CDR3 is TGTGCCAGCAGCCCGACGGTGGGTTCGGCCACTGAAGCTTTCTTT. Translated, it gives CASSPTVGSATEAFF.

The chain recombines TRBV6-6 with TRBJ1-1; unclear D gene. The CDR3 sequence is 11 residues long. Germline V gene data show CDR1 as MNHNY and CDR2 as SVGAGI (reference sequence). Between the trimmed V and J ends, which lost 6 bases and 3 bases, there was a span of 5 bases. The CDR3 loop reads CASRFDTEAFF. As DNA, the CDR3 is TGTGCCAGCAGGTTCGACACTGAAGCTTTCTTT.

The J gene is TRBJ2-5, the V gene TRBV11-2; 9 nucleotides line up with TRBD1. The germline V gene encodes CDR1 SGHAT and CDR2 FQNNGV. CDR3 length equals 12 residues. With 1 base clipped from V and 11 bases from J, the junction kept 2 bases outside the gene matches. This chain's CDR3 is CASSLGQGGQYF. The CDR3 DNA follows: TGTGCCAGCAGCTTAGGACAGGGGGGACAGTACTTC.

This clonotype was found a few times. The chain carries TRBV5-4 and TRBJ1-4, with a tentative D call TRBD1 (5 bases). Germline V gene sequence: CDR1 SGHNT, CDR2 YYREEE (reference sequence). Trimming took 4 bases from V and 7 from J, leaving 11 bases between them. The CDR3 loop spans 13 amino acids. The CDR3 DNA follows: TGTGCCAGCAGCCGGACACCAGTTGAAAAACTGTTTTTT. Its translation is CASSRTPVEKLFF.

The chain combines TRBV4-3 with TRBJ2-1; D unresolved. Looked up from germline, CDR1 is LGHNA and CDR2 is YSLEER. This CDR3 comprises 15 residues. Trimming took off 2 bases at V and 0 bases at J, with 8 bases between the two ends. The CDR3 reads CASSQFLGSYNEQFF. For the CDR3, the DNA is TGCGCCAGCAGCCAATTTCTTGGCTCCTACAATGAGCAGTTCTTC.

In its sample, this clonotype was seen once. V is TRBV19 and J is TRBJ1-1, with 7 positions matching TRBD1. Germline values: CDR1 LNHDA, CDR2 SQIVND (reference sequence). The J segment lost 7 bases and the V segment lost 6 bases, leaving 14 bases of the junction unmatched. This CDR3 has 15 amino acids. As DNA, the CDR3 is TGTGCCAGTAGGGTTGACAGGGTAGCGCCCCTTGAAGCTTTCTTT. This gives the protein CASRVDRVAPLEAFF.